A selection of T cell receptor beta chains follows, all from one sample in a study of human T cells and chemical hapten exposure. MiXCR, applied by TCRdb to the RACE reads, yields one record per CDR3 protein. The table has 80,000 to 100,000 distinct CDR3 sequences, about 10% seen once. This specimen was whole blood, taken in connection with sensitization to the hapten diphenylcyclopropenone (DPC). All receptors come from a woman aged 55-69 years with alopecia areata. Some clones in this sample may be carry-over from other donors' samples. CDR3s include the opening cysteine and the closing phenylalanine or tryptophan.

j_call: TRBJ2-1
v_call: TRBV7-6
cdr3_aa: CASSSARGLDRYNEQFF

j_call: TRBJ1-5
v_call: TRBV19
cdr3_aa: CASSIVSFGQPQHF

j_call: TRBJ1-2
v_call: TRBV6-5
cdr3_aa: CASSTPDRAHGYTF

j_call: TRBJ1-1
v_call: TRBV2
cdr3_aa: CASKVQGAVDTEAFF

j_call: TRBJ1-1
v_call: TRBV2
cdr3_aa: CASSATPRAEAFF

j_call: TRBJ2-1
v_call: TRBV20-1
cdr3_aa: CSASESPVHEQFF

j_call: TRBJ2-3
v_call: TRBV6-1
cdr3_aa: CASTAGGGLIDTQYF

j_call: TRBJ2-3
v_call: TRBV12-3/TRBV12-4
cdr3_aa: CASKTRPFTDTQYF

j_call: TRBJ2-7
v_call: TRBV29-1
cdr3_aa: CSVGTSGGSYEQYF

j_call: TRBJ2-5
v_call: TRBV6-5
cdr3_aa: CASGHRETQYF

j_call: TRBJ2-3
v_call: TRBV27
cdr3_aa: CASSHSTDTQYF

j_call: TRBJ2-2
v_call: TRBV5-1
cdr3_aa: CASSSSPNTGELFF

j_call: TRBJ2-7
v_call: TRBV20-1
cdr3_aa: CSAGDPGWDEQYF

j_call: TRBJ2-3
v_call: TRBV2
cdr3_aa: CASSPRTSGGAGDTQYF

j_call: TRBJ2-3
v_call: TRBV9
cdr3_aa: CASSIGISSDTQYF

j_call: TRBJ1-5
v_call: TRBV20-1
cdr3_aa: CSARVGPQHF

j_call: TRBJ1-3
v_call: TRBV6-6
cdr3_aa: CASSYSARSGNTIYF

j_call: TRBJ1-4
v_call: TRBV5-6
cdr3_aa: CASSLDRRNEKLFF

j_call: TRBJ2-7
v_call: TRBV15
cdr3_aa: CATSRGPLGKYEQYF

j_call: TRBJ2-2
v_call: TRBV20-1
cdr3_aa: CSAPKQGGAGELFF

j_call: TRBJ1-4
v_call: TRBV20-1
cdr3_aa: CSARDVGWATNEKLFF

j_call: TRBJ1-4
v_call: TRBV27
cdr3_aa: CASRRGTREKLFF

j_call: TRBJ2-2
v_call: TRBV5-5
cdr3_aa: CASGRGARGHPGELFF

j_call: TRBJ2-5
v_call: TRBV10-2
cdr3_aa: CASSEQETQYF

j_call: TRBJ2-2
v_call: TRBV12-3/TRBV12-4
cdr3_aa: CASSTRWQGADSSGELFF

j_call: TRBJ2-3
v_call: TRBV20-1
cdr3_aa: CSGLAPYTDTQYF

j_call: TRBJ2-2
v_call: TRBV5-1
cdr3_aa: CASSLAGVLPTGELFF

j_call: TRBJ1-1
v_call: TRBV7-2
cdr3_aa: CASSPDRQNTEAFF

j_call: TRBJ2-1
v_call: TRBV13
cdr3_aa: CASSLAGTLSYNEQFF